Here is one TCR beta chain with its context. Other DNA sequences in the same sample also yield this CDR3. The data originate from a study of shared clonotypes between healthy human individuals. The CDR3 totals 11 residues. V gave up 5 bases and J gave up 5 bases, with 3 bases separating them. Germline values: CDR1 MNHNY, CDR2 SVGAGI (reference sequence). Profiled with immunoSEQ multiplex PCR; TCRdb holds only in-frame clones, not every one. The repertoire includes some 2,000,000 clones, just under 95% of them detected once, and 0.9% to 1.4% sits in the top ten. CD45RO-negative, CCR7-selected cells formed the naive CD8 fraction, which excluded terminally differentiated effector memory CD45RA+ cells.

Sequencing was performed on naive CD8+ T cells sorted from blood. The chain uses TRBV6-6 and TRBJ2-2; D call uncertain. The receptor was isolated from a man aged 18 to 35 in good health. The CDR3, as DNA: TGTGCCAGCAGTAGGACCGGGGAGCTGTTTTTT. It yields the protein CASSRTGELFF.